Listed here are 30 T cell receptor beta chains from one sample, sequenced in a study of T cells after yellow fever vaccination. MiXCR, applied by TCRdb to the 5' RACE reads, yields one record per CDR3 protein. The repertoire holds about 320,000 distinct CDR3 sequences, with approximately 4% as singletons. Sequences were derived from PBMCs, sampled 15 days after the yellow fever booster vaccination. The source is a young man who received the YFV17D yellow fever vaccine.

This clonotype came up many times. The chain recombines TRBV4-3 with TRBJ1-2; D gene unclear. The CDR3 is 14 amino acids. CDR1 and CDR2 (germline): LGHNA, YSLEER. V dropped 0 bases and J dropped 8 bases, with 13 bases sitting between them. The CDR3 reads CASSQDRTARGYTF. CDR3 bases: TGCGCCAGCAGCCAAGACAGGACGGCGCGGGGCTACACCTTC.

The chain recombines TRBV5-1 with TRBJ2-7; D is perhaps TRBD2 (5 bases). Germline V lookup: CDR1 SGHRS, CDR2 YFSETQ. The CDR3 totals 14 residues. V was trimmed by 0 bases and J by 2 bases, leaving 9 bases between them. CDR3 bases: TGCGCCAGCAGCTTGGTCGGGAATACCTACGAGCAGTACTTC. Translated, it gives CASSLVGNTYEQYF.

The gene calls are TRBV7-2 and TRBJ1-3; 8 bases align to TRBD1. The CDR3 runs 15 residues. V was pared by 5 bases and J by 4 bases, with 7 bases of the junction left unmatched. The germline CDR1 and CDR2 sequences are SGHTA and FQGNSA. CDR3 sequence: CASSLWTGTGNTIYF. As DNA, the CDR3 is TGTGCCAGCAGCCTATGGACAGGGACAGGAAACACCATATATTTT.

There are many counts of this clonotype. The chain's CDR3 is CAISALGTASNEQYV. CDR3 DNA sequence: TGTGCCATCAGCGCCCTCGGGACGGCGTCAAACGAGCAGTACGTC. The V and J genes are TRBV10-3 and TRBJ2-7, with D perhaps assigned TRBD1 or TRBD2 (5 bases each). There are 15 residues in the CDR3. With 6 bases removed from V and 5 bases from J, the gap between germline ends came to 20 bases. Germline V lookup: CDR1 ENHRY, CDR2 SYGVKD.

V gene TRBV24-1 combines with J gene TRBJ2-3; 9 positions match TRBD1. Germline V gene sequence: CDR1 KGHDR, CDR2 SFDVKD. The CDR3 runs 16 residues. V lost 4 bases, J lost 2 bases, and 6 bases stayed unmatched. CDR3 DNA sequence: TGTGCCACCAGTGAACAGGGGGCCCGTGACACAGATACGCAGTATTTT. This gives the protein CATSEQGARDTDTQYF.

This chain connects TRBV6-6 to TRBJ2-1; D might be TRBD1 (6 bases). The CDR3 is 19 amino acids. Germline values: CDR1 MNHNY, CDR2 SVGAGI (reference sequence). V was trimmed by 6 bases and J by 2 bases, leaving 26 bases between them. The CDR3 loop reads CASRKPGTPGLAAYNEQFF. DNA for the CDR3: TGTGCCAGCAGAAAACCCGGGACACCGGGCTTAGCCGCCTACAATGAGCAGTTCTTC.

In this sample, this clonotype turned up many times. The chain links TRBV12-3 or TRBV12-4 to TRBJ1-5; unclear D gene. The CDR3 spans 11 residues. The V end lost 2 bases, the J end lost 10 bases, and 6 bases lay between the germline ends. Written as DNA, the CDR3 is TGTGCCAGCAGTTTAAAAGGACCCCAGCATTTT. The encoded protein is CASSLKGPQHF.

This chain uses TRBV2 with TRBJ2-3; D gene uncertain. CDR1 and CDR2 (germline): SNHLY, FYNNEI. V was pared by 7 bases and J by 2 bases, with 22 bases between. The CDR3 has 17 amino acids. CDR3 amino acids: CASTQRWSQRNTDTQYF. CDR3 sequence (DNA): TGTGCCAGCACCCAACGATGGTCCCAGAGAAACACAGATACGCAGTATTTT.

The CDR3 DNA sequence: TGTGCCAGCAGCTCCGGGACAGGGTACGAGCAGTACTTC. This translates into CASSSGTGYEQYF. This chain links TRBV11-2 with TRBJ2-7; 9 bases align to TRBD1. CDR3 size: 13 residues. Germline CDR1 SGHAT, CDR2 FQNNGV. The junction had 2 bases not matched to a gene; V was cut back by 4 bases and J by 4 bases.

This clonotype was recorded at least ten times. The genes are TRBV7-9 and TRBJ1-1; 7 positions agree with TRBD1. CDR1 and CDR2 (germline): SEHNR, FQNEAQ (reference sequence). The junction had 4 bases not matched to a gene; V was cut back by 0 bases and J by 6 bases. The CDR3 is 14 amino acids. The CDR3 region is CASSLAGGRAEAFF. CDR3 in DNA: TGTGCCAGCAGCTTAGCAGGGGGCAGGGCTGAAGCTTTCTTT.

V is TRBV2 and J is TRBJ2-7; 10 nucleotides line up with TRBD2. Germline CDR1 and CDR2: SNHLY and FYNNEI. V shed 5 bases, J shed 0 bases, and the junction held 4 bases outside the gene matches. The CDR3 runs to 15 residues. CDR3 sequence reads: CASSLTSGRSYEQYV. In DNA form, the CDR3 reads TGTGCCAGCAGTTTGACTAGCGGGCGCTCCTACGAGCAGTACGTC.

This clonotype was recorded many times. V gene TRBV20-1 combines with J gene TRBJ2-2; 10 bases line up with TRBD2. CDR1 and CDR2 (germline): DFQATT, SNEGSKA (reference sequence). The CDR3 contains 18 residues. J was trimmed by 1 base and V by 5 bases; bases with no gene match: 13. Here the CDR3 reads CSASQWGSGGWNTGELFF. Here the CDR3 DNA reads TGCAGTGCTTCCCAATGGGGTAGCGGGGGGTGGAACACCGGGGAGCTGTTTTTT.

This clonotype was seen ten or more times. The J gene is TRBJ2-1, the V gene TRBV9; TRBD2 aligns across 9 bases. The CDR3 extends over 19 amino acids. Germline loops: CDR1 SGDLS, CDR2 YYNGEE. V dropped 0 bases and J dropped 1; count of bases not matched to a gene: 11. The CDR3 nucleotides are TGTGCCAGCAGCGTAGCCCCTTGGGCTAGCGGGAAGTCCTACAATGAGCAGTTCTTC. Translation gives CASSVAPWASGKSYNEQFF.

CDR3 region: CATSDYRDRGPSGELFF. The CDR3 nucleotides are TGTGCCACCAGTGATTACCGGGACAGGGGGCCAAGCGGGGAGCTGTTTTTT. The chain couples TRBV24-1 to TRBJ2-2; TRBD1 matches 12 bases. This CDR3 contains 17 residues. Trimming at V came to 2 bases and at J to 7 bases, leaving 7 bases not matched to a gene. Per germline, CDR1 KGHDR and CDR2 SFDVKD.

In its sample, this clonotype was seen a few times. The chain employs TRBV5-1 and TRBJ2-7; D remains ambiguous. V shed 1 base and J shed 3 bases, with 8 bases lying between them. The CDR3 is 13 amino acids. CDR1 and CDR2 (germline): SGHRS, YFSETQ. The chain's CDR3 is CASSLTRNYEQYF. As DNA, the CDR3 is TGCGCCAGCAGCTTGACCAGAAACTACGAGCAGTACTTC.

In this sample, this clonotype turned up a few times. This sequence joins TRBV7-9 and TRBJ2-5, with 7 positions matching TRBD2. The CDR3 loop spans 17 amino acids. With 5 bases clipped from V and 2 bases from J, the junction kept 14 bases outside the gene matches. CDR1 is SEHNR and CDR2 is FQNEAQ in the germline V gene (reference sequence). The CDR3 DNA reads TGTGCCAGCAGCCCCCTGGCGAGGGGAGGGACTCAAGAGACCCAGTACTTC. It is translated as CASSPLARGGTQETQYF.

This chain links TRBV27 with TRBJ2-2; a weak D match, TRBD1 (5 bases). CDR1 is MNHEY and CDR2 is SMNVEV in the germline V gene (reference sequence). The CDR3 covers 11 residues. V was shortened by 8 bases and J by 6 bases, with 7 bases between the two germline ends. CDR3 residues: CASGHAGELFF. The CDR3 DNA reads TGTGCCAGCGGACACGCCGGGGAGCTGTTTTTT.

This clonotype was counted only a few times. V gene TRBV20-1 combines with J gene TRBJ2-3, with 10 nucleotides matching TRBD1. The ends lost 4 bases at V and 5 bases at J; junction bases unmatched: 9. Per the germline V gene, CDR1 is DFQATT and CDR2 is SNEGSKA (reference sequence). This CDR3 has 15 amino acids. The CDR3 nucleotides read TGCAGTGCTACGGGACAGGGGAAAGAGTTAGATACGCAGTATTTT. Protein sequence: CSATGQGKELDTQYF.

This clonotype was detected ten times or more. J is TRBJ1-5 and V is TRBV27; D call uncertain. The V end was cut by 3 bases, the J end by 0 bases, with 6 bases between. The germline V gene has CDR1 MNHEY and CDR2 SMNVEV (reference sequence). The CDR3 covers 14 residues. CDR3 protein: CASSLKSSNQPQHF. CDR3 bases: TGTGCCAGCAGTTTGAAGAGTAGCAATCAGCCCCAGCATTTT.

This clonotype was counted ten times or more. This chain uses TRBV4-3 with TRBJ2-1, with 7 bases that match TRBD1. The CDR3 runs to 13 residues. CDR1 is LGHNA and CDR2 is YSLEER in the germline V gene. V lost 4 bases to trimming and J lost 5 bases; unmatched junction nucleotides: 2. The CDR3 is CASSLDRHNEQFF. CDR3 nucleotide sequence: TGCGCCAGCAGCCTGGACAGGCACAATGAGCAGTTCTTC.

This clonotype occurred many times. The CDR3 loop reads CASSLALAVPQYF. DNA of the CDR3: TGTGCCAGCAGCTTGGCCTTGGCGGTGCCGCAGTATTTT. The chain couples TRBV5-6 to TRBJ2-3, with D unclear. Germline CDR1 SGHDT, CDR2 YYEEEE. The CDR3 loop spans 13 amino acids. V gave up 0 bases and J gave up 10 bases, with 12 bases separating them.

This clonotype has more than one count but fewer than ten. This rearrangement joins TRBV7-9 to TRBJ2-5; 7 bases line up with TRBD2. J was trimmed by 4 bases and V by 3 bases; bases with no gene match: 8. CDR3 length equals 15 residues. Germline V gives CDR1 SEHNR, CDR2 FQNEAQ (reference sequence). The CDR3 sequence is CASSFLAGVPETQYF. Written as DNA, the CDR3 is TGTGCCAGCAGCTTCCTGGCGGGGGTCCCAGAGACCCAGTACTTC.

At least ten counts were recorded for this clonotype. CDR3 DNA sequence: TGCGCCAGCAGCCCGTTACCCTTGGGACGAGGGCACACTGAAGCTTTCTTT. Translating gives CASSPLPLGRGHTEAFF. The chain links TRBV4-1 to TRBJ1-1; maybe TRBD1 (5 bases). CDR3 size: 17 residues. Germline V lookup: CDR1 MGHRA, CDR2 YSYEKL. V was shortened by 4 bases and J by 3 bases, with 21 bases between the two germline ends.

CDR3 nucleotide sequence: TGCAGCGTTGTAAACACCCCCTACGAGCAGTACTTC. This gives the protein CSVVNTPYEQYF. V and J are TRBV29-1 and TRBJ2-7, with D unclear. CDR1 is SQVTM and CDR2 is ANQGSEA in the germline V gene. This CDR3 contains 12 residues. The germline V and J ends were trimmed by 4 bases and 2 bases, with 9 bases remaining between them.

This rearrangement joins TRBV3-1 to TRBJ2-5; 8 positions agree with TRBD2. This CDR3 has 14 amino acids. Germline V CDR1 and CDR2: LGHDT, YNNKEL (reference sequence). With V trimmed by 4 bases and J by 7 bases, 8 bases remained unmatched. CDR3 nucleotide sequence: TGTGCCAGCAGCCCGGCCGGGGGGGCCGGGACCCAGTACTTC. This translates into CASSPAGGAGTQYF.

This clonotype was seen at least ten times. This chain connects TRBV2 to TRBJ2-7; D unresolved. With 5 bases removed from V and 7 bases from J, the gap between germline ends came to 15 bases. The CDR3 is 13 residues long. CDR1 is SNHLY, CDR2 FYNNEI, per germline. The CDR3 nucleotides are TGTGCCAGCAGTTGGACGGAACCGCAAGAGCAGTACGTC. It is translated as CASSWTEPQEQYV.

The chain has TRBV3-1 and TRBJ2-7; the match to TRBD1 covers 10 bases. The germline V gene has CDR1 LGHDT and CDR2 YNNKEL (reference sequence). V was clipped by 1 base and J by 6 bases; unmatched bases: 3. CDR3 size: 14 residues. The CDR3 spells CASSQGQGAGEQYV. As DNA, the CDR3 is TGTGCCAGCAGCCAAGGACAGGGGGCTGGCGAGCAGTACGTC.

This clonotype occurred many times. For the CDR3, the DNA is TGTGCCAGCCGACGGACAGGGGACTACGAGCAGTACGTC. This sequence encodes CASRRTGDYEQYV. The chain is built from TRBV6-5 and TRBJ2-7, with 9 nucleotides matching TRBD1. Trimming cost V 8 bases and J 3 bases; bases outside gene matches: 5. The CDR3 is 13 amino acids. CDR1 is MNHEY, CDR2 SVGAGI, per germline.

The chain couples TRBV5-1 to TRBJ2-7, with D uncertain. CDR1 is SGHRS, CDR2 YFSETQ, per germline. This CDR3 contains 15 residues. V lost 1 base, J lost 3 bases, and 14 bases lay in between. In DNA, the CDR3 is TGCGCCAGCAGCTTGAGCAGGCCCATAATCTACGAGCAGTACGTC. Amino acids: CASSLSRPIIYEQYV.

This clonotype was counted ten times or more. This chain connects TRBV7-2 to TRBJ1-6; D may be TRBD1 (5 bases). The CDR3 is 17 amino acids. Per germline, CDR1 SGHTA and CDR2 FQGNSA. Trimming removed 5 bases from V and 10 bases from J, with 24 bases in between. The CDR3 reads CASSPRGGAGLGSPLHF. The DNA of the CDR3 is TGTGCCAGCAGCCCCCGGGGTGGGGCAGGGCTCGGGTCACCCCTCCACTTT. Full variable domain (remainder filled in from reference TRBV7-2 and TRBJ1-6): GAGVSQSPSNKVTEKGKDVELRCDPISGHTALYWYRQSLGQGLEFLIYFQGNSAPDKSGLPSDRFSAERTGGSVSTLTIQRTQQEDSAVYLCASSPRGGAGLGSPLHFGNGTRLTVT.